The sample holds a few counts of the clone carrying this TCR beta chain. The germline V and J ends were trimmed by 0 bases and 3 bases, with 8 bases remaining between them. Per germline, CDR1 SGDLS and CDR2 YYNGEE. This CDR3 spans 14 amino acids. This entry belongs to a study of shared clonotypes between healthy human individuals. Background on the study: Each donor's CD4 naive and CD4 memory cells filled three plates apiece, CD8 naive two, and CD8 memory one.

Method: immunoSEQ multiplex PCR; TCRdb's copy keeps in-frame clones and lacks some. The data show about a million clones, about 70% seen once. The sequenced material came from memory CD4+ T cells sorted from blood. Subset denoted: CD45RA-negative fraction. The chain recombines TRBV9 with TRBJ2-3; D remains unclear. This sequence was found in a young man in good health. The CDR3 DNA follows: TGTGCCAGCAGCGTAGAATACTCGACAGATACGCAGTATTTT. This encodes CASSVEYSTDTQYF.